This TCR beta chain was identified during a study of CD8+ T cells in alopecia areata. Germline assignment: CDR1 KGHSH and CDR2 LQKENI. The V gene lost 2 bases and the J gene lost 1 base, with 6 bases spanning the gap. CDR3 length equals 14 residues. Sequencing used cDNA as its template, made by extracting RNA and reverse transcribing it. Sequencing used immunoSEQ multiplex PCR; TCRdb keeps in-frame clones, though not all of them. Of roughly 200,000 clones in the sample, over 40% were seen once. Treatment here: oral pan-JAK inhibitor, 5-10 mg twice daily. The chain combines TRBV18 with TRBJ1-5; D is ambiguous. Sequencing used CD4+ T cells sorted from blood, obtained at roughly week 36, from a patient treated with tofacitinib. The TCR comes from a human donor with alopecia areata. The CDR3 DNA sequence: TGTGCCAGCTCACCAAGCCAGAGCAATCAGCCCCAGCATTTT. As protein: CASSPSQSNQPQHF. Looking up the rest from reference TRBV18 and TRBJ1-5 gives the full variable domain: NAGVMQNPRHLVRRRGQEARLRCSPMKGHSHVYWYRQLPEEGLKFMVYLQKENIIDESGMPKERFSAEFPKEGPSILRIQQVVRGDSAAYFCASSPSQSNQPQHFGDGTRLSIL.